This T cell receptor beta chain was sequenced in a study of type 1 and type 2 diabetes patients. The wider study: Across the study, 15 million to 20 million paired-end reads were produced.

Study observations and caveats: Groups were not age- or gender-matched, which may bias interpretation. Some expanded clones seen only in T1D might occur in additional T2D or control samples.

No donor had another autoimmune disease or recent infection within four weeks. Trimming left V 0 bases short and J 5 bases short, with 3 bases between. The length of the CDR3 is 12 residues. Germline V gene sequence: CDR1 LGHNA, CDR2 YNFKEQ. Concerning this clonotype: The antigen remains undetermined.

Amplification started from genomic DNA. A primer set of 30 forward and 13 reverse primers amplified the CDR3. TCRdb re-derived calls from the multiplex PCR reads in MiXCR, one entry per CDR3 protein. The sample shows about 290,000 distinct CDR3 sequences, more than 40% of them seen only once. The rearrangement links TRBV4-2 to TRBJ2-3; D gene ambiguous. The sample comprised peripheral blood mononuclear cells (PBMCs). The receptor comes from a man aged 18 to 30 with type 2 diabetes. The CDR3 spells CASSQDLDTQYF. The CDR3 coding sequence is TGTGCCAGCAGCCAAGACCTAGATACGCAGTATTTT.